The following is a T cell receptor beta chain sequence with its context. The antigen is not known. The data were taken from a study of T cells in Graves' hyperthyroidism and ophthalmopathy. Study-wide findings and caveats: Most thyroid clonotypes expanded above 0.001 were also detected in blood.

Regions amplified from RNA transcripts were the TCR beta CDR3 regions. HTBI primers were used for first-round RT-PCR of the TCR CDR3. TCRdb independently ran MiXCR on the multiplex PCR reads; one entry per CDR3 protein. The table includes about 350,000 distinct CDR3 sequences, about 15% detected once. The CDR3 is 13 residues long. Germline V gene data show CDR1 as SGHDN and CDR2 as FVKESK. The J segment lost 9 bases and the V segment lost 8 bases, leaving 5 bases of the junction unmatched. The receptor was isolated from a woman aged 30 to 39 with Graves' hyperthyroidism. Sequencing was performed on blood. The V call is TRBV14, the J call TRBJ1-6; 9 bases fit TRBD1. This CDR3 reads CASGWTGVSPLHF. CDR3 in DNA: TGTGCCAGCGGGTGGACAGGGGTTTCACCCCTCCACTTT.